This TCR beta chain stems from a study of chemoradiotherapy in HPV16-positive cancers. This table comes from immunoSEQ multiplex PCR, and its TCRdb copy is limited to in-frame clones, with some not included. The sample holds 1,500 to 2,000 clones, 80% seen once. Study-level results: Candidate HPV-specific clones and E7-related TCR motifs grew in tumor during treatment.

As concerns this clone: As yet, its antigen is unknown.

The trim removed 1 base at V and 3 bases at J, leaving 7 bases unmatched. Germline CDR1 LNHDA, CDR2 SQIVND (reference sequence). CDR3 length: 18 residues. The chain links TRBV19 to TRBJ2-3; TRBD2 aligns across 13 bases. The sample in question was tumor tissue, obtained from a patient who underwent chemoradiotherapy. The TCR originated in a human donor with HPV-associated anogenital cancer. This CDR3 reads CASSIGEWTSGSTDTQYF. CDR3 sequence (DNA): TGTGCCAGTAGTATAGGGGAATGGACTAGCGGGAGTACAGATACGCAGTATTTT.